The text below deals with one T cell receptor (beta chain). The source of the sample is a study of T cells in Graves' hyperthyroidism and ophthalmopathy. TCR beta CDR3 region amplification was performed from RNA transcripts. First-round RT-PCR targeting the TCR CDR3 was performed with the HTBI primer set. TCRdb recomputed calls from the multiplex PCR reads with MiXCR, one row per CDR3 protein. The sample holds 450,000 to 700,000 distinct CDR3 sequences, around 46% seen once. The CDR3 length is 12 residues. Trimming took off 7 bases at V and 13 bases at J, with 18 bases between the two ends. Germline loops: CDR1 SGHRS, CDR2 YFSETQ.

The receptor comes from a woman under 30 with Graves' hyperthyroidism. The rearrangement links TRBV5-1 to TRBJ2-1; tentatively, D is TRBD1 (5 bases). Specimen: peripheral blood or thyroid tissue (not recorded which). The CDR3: CASYTGAESQFF. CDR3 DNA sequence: TGCGCCAGCTACACTGGGGCCGAGAGTCAGTTCTTC.